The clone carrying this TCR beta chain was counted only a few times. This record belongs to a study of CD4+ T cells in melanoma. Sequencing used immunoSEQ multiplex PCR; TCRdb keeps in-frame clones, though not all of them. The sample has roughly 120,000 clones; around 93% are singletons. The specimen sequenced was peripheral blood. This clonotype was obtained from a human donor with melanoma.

The CDR3 nucleotides are TGTGCCAGCAGCCCAGCATCCTACGAGCAGTACTTC. Encoded protein: CASSPASYEQYF. The V gene is TRBV6-6, the J gene TRBJ2-7; D unclear. With 6 bases removed from V and 1 base from J, the gap between germline ends came to 7 bases. The CDR3 loop spans 12 amino acids. The germline V gene encodes CDR1 MNHNY and CDR2 SVGAGI (reference sequence).